The 22 T cell receptor beta chains reported below all come from one sample, sequenced in a study of somatic mutations in cytotoxic T cells in rheumatoid arthritis. TCRdb keeps only in-frame clones here, not all; method: immunoSEQ multiplex PCR. This sample has more than 15,000 clones, with 73% found just once. The material sequenced was CD8+ T cells sorted from blood. The receptors were gathered from a woman aged 60-70 years in good health.

The table lists this clone with a few counts. The CDR3 nucleotides read TGTGCCAGCAGCGCTCCCGGGACGGCAGCCTACGAGCAGTACTTC. It codes for CASSAPGTAAYEQYF. This chain connects TRBV2 to TRBJ2-7; either TRBD1 or TRBD2 may fit D (5 bases each). Trimming shortened V by 6 bases and J by 2 bases, and 17 bases separated the two germline ends. The CDR3 is 15 amino acids. Per germline, CDR1 SNHLY and CDR2 FYNNEI.

This clone has a handful of counts. The rearrangement uses TRBV20-1 and TRBJ1-1, with no clear D. The germline V and J ends were trimmed by 0 bases and 1 base, with 0 bases remaining between them. Germline CDR1 and CDR2: DFQATT and SNEGSKA (reference sequence). The CDR3 spans 11 residues. The CDR3 region is CSARENTEAFF. The CDR3 nucleotides read TGCAGTGCTAGAGAGAACACTGAAGCTTTCTTT.

The CDR3 nucleotides read TGTGCCAGCAGCCCAGAACACAGGGGTTACACCCTGAACACTGAAGCTTTCTTT. Protein: CASSPEHRGYTLNTEAFF. The chain recombines TRBV7-2 with TRBJ1-1, with 7 bases matching TRBD1. CDR1 and CDR2 from the germline V gene are SGHTA and FQGNSA. CDR3 length: 18 residues. Trimming at V came to 5 bases and at J to 0 bases, leaving 15 bases not matched to a gene.

The chain is built from TRBV29-1 and TRBJ1-1, with 7 bases that match TRBD1. CDR1 is SQVTM and CDR2 is ANQGSEA in the germline V gene. The trim removed 7 bases at V and 3 bases at J, leaving 5 bases unmatched. The CDR3 extends over 12 amino acids. This CDR3 is CSAHRGDTEAFF. For the CDR3, the DNA is TGCAGCGCCCACAGGGGCGACACTGAAGCTTTCTTT. The full variable domain, with the rest looked up from reference TRBV29-1 and TRBJ1-1, is SAVISQKPSRDICQRGTSLTIQCQVDSQVTMMFWYRQQPGQSLTLIATANQGSEATYESGFVIDKFPISRPNLTFSTLTVSNMSPEDSSIYLCSAHRGDTEAFFGQGTRLTVV.

V and J are TRBV7-9 and TRBJ2-1, with 9 nucleotides matching TRBD2. The CDR3 loop spans 15 amino acids. V lost 3 bases, J lost 8 bases, and 8 bases stayed unmatched. CDR1 is SEHNR, CDR2 FQNEAQ, per germline (reference sequence). In DNA, the CDR3 is TGTGCCAGCAGCTTCGTTGGCGGGGGGGTAGATGAGCAGTTCTTC. Its protein is CASSFVGGGVDEQFF.

The chain links TRBV27 to TRBJ1-2, with 7 bases lining up with TRBD1. This CDR3 has 15 residues. With V trimmed by 4 bases and J by 0 bases, 5 bases remained unmatched. In germline, CDR1 is MNHEY, CDR2 SMNVEV (reference sequence). In DNA form, the CDR3 reads TGTGCCAGCAGTTCCCGACAGGGAACTAACTATGGCTACACCTTC. Its translation is CASSSRQGTNYGYTF.

A single count supports this clone. The J gene is TRBJ2-7, the V gene TRBV5-6; 7 bases align to TRBD1. With 3 bases clipped from V and 2 bases from J, the junction kept 5 bases outside the gene matches. The germline CDR1 and CDR2 sequences are SGHDT and YYEEEE. This CDR3 has 14 amino acids. This CDR3 reads CASSSGTAAYEQYF. CDR3 nucleotides: TGTGCCAGCAGCTCCGGGACAGCGGCCTACGAGCAGTACTTC.

This chain uses TRBV11-2 with TRBJ2-1; TRBD2 aligns across 9 bases. From germline, CDR1 is SGHAT and CDR2 FQNNGV. This CDR3 is built from 15 residues. The junction had 5 bases not matched to a gene; V was cut back by 4 bases and J by 4 bases. DNA of the CDR3: TGTGCCAGCAGCTCCGGGACTAGCTCGTACAATGAGCAGTTCTTC. Translated: CASSSGTSSYNEQFF.

The gene calls are TRBV27 and TRBJ1-1, with D perhaps matching TRBD1 (5 bases). The CDR3 totals 16 residues. V lost 3 bases and J 0 bases, leaving 14 bases between the germline ends. Germline CDR1 is MNHEY and CDR2 is SMNVEV (reference sequence). CDR3 DNA sequence: TGTGCCAGCAGTTTGGCTTGGGCAGGGCTGAACACTGAAGCTTTCTTT. Encoded protein: CASSLAWAGLNTEAFF.

A few counts support this clone. The chain carries TRBV27 and TRBJ1-2; 8 nucleotides match TRBD1. Germline V gives CDR1 MNHEY, CDR2 SMNVEV (reference sequence). Trimming at V came to 5 bases and at J to 6 bases, leaving 8 bases not matched to a gene. This CDR3 comprises 14 residues. CDR3 sequence (DNA): TGTGCCAGCAGTCCCCGGACAGGGCGGCATGGCTACACCTTC. Translation gives CASSPRTGRHGYTF.

This chain uses TRBV27 with TRBJ1-4; D might be TRBD1 (6 bases). The V and J ends lost 2 bases and 10 bases respectively, with 11 bases between them. Per germline, CDR1 MNHEY and CDR2 SMNVEV (reference sequence). This CDR3 has 13 amino acids. CDR3 residues: CASSLGVGGKLFF. The CDR3 nucleotides read TGTGCCAGCAGTTTAGGGGTAGGGGGAAAACTGTTTTTT.

The V call is TRBV27, the J call TRBJ2-1; D gene uncertain. The germline V and J ends were trimmed by 8 bases and 8 bases, with 22 bases remaining between them. Germline CDR1 is MNHEY and CDR2 is SMNVEV (reference sequence). The CDR3 covers 15 residues. CDR3 in DNA: TGTGCCAGCTATCACCGCCGCCCCCTGATCGATGAGCAGTTCTTC. Protein product: CASYHRRPLIDEQFF.

The chain carries TRBV9 and TRBJ1-1, with D unclear. Trimming stripped 0 bases from V and 1 base from J, with 10 bases between. The CDR3 runs 15 residues. Germline-derived CDR1 and CDR2 are SGDLS and YYNGEE. In DNA form, the CDR3 reads TGTGCCAGCAGCGTAGCCTTGGGTCAGAACACTGAAGCTTTCTTT. Translating gives CASSVALGQNTEAFF.

V and J are TRBV7-6 and TRBJ1-2; 8 nucleotides agree with TRBD1. J lost 0 bases, V lost 5 bases, and 5 bases had no gene match. In germline, CDR1 is SGHVS, CDR2 FNYEAQ. The CDR3 totals 15 residues. The CDR3, as DNA: TGTGCCAGCAGCCCTACAGGGGGTTCTAACTATGGCTACACCTTC. It is translated as CASSPTGGSNYGYTF. The entire variable domain, with the rest obtained from reference TRBV7-6 and TRBJ1-2, is as follows: GAGVSQSPRYKVTKRGQDVALRCDPISGHVSLYWYRQALGQGPEFLTYFNYEAQQDKSGLPNDRFSAERPEGSISTLTIQRTEQRDSAMYRCASSPTGGSNYGYTFGSGTRLTVV.

This chain joins TRBV11-2 and TRBJ2-7; D not resolved. The CDR3 totals 15 residues. Germline CDR1 reads SGHAT; CDR2 reads FQNNGV. V was trimmed by 1 base and J by 5 bases, leaving 15 bases between them. The CDR3 bases are TGTGCCAGCAGCTTAGGAGGCTCCCTTTGGGACGAGCAGTACTTC. Protein: CASSLGGSLWDEQYF.

This clone has a handful of counts. The rearrangement uses TRBV7-9 and TRBJ1-2, with D tentatively TRBD1 (6 bases). CDR1 and CDR2 (germline): SEHNR, FQNEAQ (reference sequence). V lost 10 bases, J lost 8 bases, and 26 bases lay in between. The CDR3 consists of 15 residues. CDR3 DNA: TGTGCCACCCCGCGCGGCGGGGGGCGGTTCGGCGGCTACACCTTC. This codes for CATPRGGGRFGGYTF.

The chain combines TRBV25-1 with TRBJ2-1; 7 nucleotides match TRBD1. Germline trimming cut 4 bases from V and 3 bases from J; bases unmatched to any gene: 9. This CDR3 has 16 residues. The germline V gene encodes CDR1 MGHDK and CDR2 SYGVNS. The CDR3 loop reads CASSARQGRLYNEQFF. CDR3 DNA sequence: TGTGCCAGCAGTGCACGACAGGGTCGCCTCTACAATGAGCAGTTCTTC.

The chain combines TRBV15 with TRBJ1-6, with D possibly matching TRBD1 (5 bases). Germline V gene lookup returns CDR1 LNHNV and CDR2 YYDKDF (reference sequence). V gave up 3 bases and J gave up 9 bases, with 15 bases separating them. The CDR3 is 15 residues long. This CDR3 is CATSRGLQGTSPLHF. The CDR3 DNA reads as TGTGCCACCAGCAGGGGGTTGCAGGGTACTTCACCCCTCCACTTT.

The chain joins TRBV27 to TRBJ2-7; either TRBD1 or TRBD2 may fit D (6 bases each). The CDR3 spans 13 residues. Germline CDR1 is MNHEY and CDR2 is SMNVEV (reference sequence). The V end was cut by 3 bases, the J end by 2 bases, with 8 bases between. The CDR3 region has the DNA TGTGCCAGCAGTTTGGGGGGCCCCTACGAGCAGTACTTC. Translation: CASSLGGPYEQYF.

This chain joins TRBV30 and TRBJ2-1; D gene unclear. Trimming removed 2 bases at V and 5 bases at J, with 13 bases between. The germline gives CDR1 GTSNPN, CDR2 SVGIG (reference sequence). This CDR3 is built from 14 residues. In DNA, the CDR3 is TGTGCCTGGAGTCTCTCCGGGCCCCACAATGAGCAGTTCTTC. This sequence encodes CAWSLSGPHNEQFF.

The chain carries TRBV9 and TRBJ2-7, with unresolved D. CDR1 is SGDLS and CDR2 is YYNGEE in the germline V gene. This CDR3 is 14 amino acids long. The V and J ends lost 0 bases and 2 bases respectively, with 9 bases between them. In DNA, the CDR3 is TGTGCCAGCAGCGTAGGAGGTAGAACCTACGAGCAGTACTTC. It codes for CASSVGGRTYEQYF. The entire variable domain, with the rest obtained from reference TRBV9 and TRBJ2-7, is as follows: DSGVTQTPKHLITATGQRVTLRCSPRSGDLSVYWYQQSLDQGLQFLIQYYNGEERAKGNILERFSAQQFPDLHSELNLSSLELGDSALYFCASSVGGRTYEQYFGPGTRLTVT.

Only a few counts were recorded for this clone. The J gene is TRBJ2-7, the V gene TRBV7-2; TRBD2 matches at 11 bases. The CDR3 extends over 15 amino acids. CDR1 and CDR2 (germline): SGHTA, FQGNSA. V lost 3 bases, J lost 3 bases, and 4 bases stayed unmatched. CDR3 loop: CASSFGLAGVYEQYF. The CDR3 DNA is TGTGCCAGCAGCTTCGGACTAGCGGGTGTCTACGAGCAGTACTTC. Combining the CDR3 with reference TRBV7-2 and TRBJ2-7 gives the whole variable domain GAGVSQSPSNKVTEKGKDVELRCDPISGHTALYWYRQSLGQGLEFLIYFQGNSAPDKSGLPSDRFSAERTGGSVSTLTIQRTQQEDSAVYLCASSFGLAGVYEQYFGPGTRLTVT.